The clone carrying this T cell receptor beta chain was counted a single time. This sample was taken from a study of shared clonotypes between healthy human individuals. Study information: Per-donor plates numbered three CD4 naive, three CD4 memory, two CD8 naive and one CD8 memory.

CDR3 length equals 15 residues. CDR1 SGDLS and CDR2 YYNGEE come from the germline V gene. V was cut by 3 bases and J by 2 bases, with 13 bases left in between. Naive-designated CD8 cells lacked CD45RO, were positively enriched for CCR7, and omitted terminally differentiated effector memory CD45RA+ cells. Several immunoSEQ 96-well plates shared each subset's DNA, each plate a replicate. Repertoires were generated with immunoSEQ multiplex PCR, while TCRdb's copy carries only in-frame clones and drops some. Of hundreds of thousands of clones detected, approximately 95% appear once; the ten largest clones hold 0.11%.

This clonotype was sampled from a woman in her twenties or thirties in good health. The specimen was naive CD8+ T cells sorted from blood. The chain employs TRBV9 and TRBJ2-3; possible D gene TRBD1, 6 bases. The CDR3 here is CASSANQGFTDTQYF. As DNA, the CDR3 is TGTGCCAGCAGCGCCAATCAGGGGTTCACAGATACGCAGTATTTT.